These 17 T cell receptor beta chains came from one sample sequenced in a study of cytomegalovirus exposure and HLA in healthy donors. Sequenced by immunoSEQ multiplex PCR; TCRdb stores in-frame clones only, minus some. The sample consists of 250,000 to 400,000 clones, around 90% of them appearing once. The source material was PBMCs. The source of these receptors is a man aged 25 to 40 in good health and CMV-seronegative.

The chain is built from TRBV7-9 and TRBJ1-2, with 8 bases matching TRBD1. Germline lookup yields CDR1 SEHNR and CDR2 FQNEAQ (reference sequence). V trimming: 5 bases; J trimming: 8 bases; junction bases outside the gene matches: 7. The CDR3 contains 13 residues. CDR3 nucleotide sequence: TGTGCCAGCAGCGCGGCAGGGGGCAGCGGCTACACCTTC. It encodes CASSAAGGSGYTF.

The V gene is TRBV5-5, the J gene TRBJ2-7, with D unresolved. This CDR3 spans 15 amino acids. Trimming stripped 0 bases from V and 3 bases from J, with 13 bases between. Looked up from germline, CDR1 is SGHKS and CDR2 is YYEKEE (reference sequence). CDR3 amino acids: CASSLGPSQIYEQYF. The DNA for the CDR3 is TGTGCCAGCAGCTTGGGTCCAAGCCAAATCTACGAGCAGTACTTC.

The chain links TRBV11-2 to TRBJ1-3, with D possibly being TRBD1 (5 bases). This CDR3 is built from 18 residues. The germline gives CDR1 SGHAT, CDR2 FQNNGV. Trimming pared 3 bases from V and 0 bases from J, leaving 18 bases between. In DNA form, the CDR3 reads TGTGCCAGCAGCTTCAGGGAGGTGGAAACAAGCTCTGGAAACACCATATATTTT. Residues: CASSFREVETSSGNTIYF.

The genes are TRBV2 and TRBJ2-3; TRBD2 aligns across 11 bases. The junction had 9 bases not matched to a gene; V was cut back by 5 bases and J by 2 bases. The CDR3 covers 17 residues. The germline gives CDR1 SNHLY, CDR2 FYNNEI. The CDR3 nucleotides are TGTGCCAGCAGTCCTGGGACTAGCGGATCCTTCACAGATACGCAGTATTTT. Its translation is CASSPGTSGSFTDTQYF.

This chain connects TRBV7-2 to TRBJ2-7; D gene ambiguous. Trimming took 3 bases from V and 2 from J, leaving 8 bases between them. Germline CDR1 is SGHTA and CDR2 is FQGNSA. CDR3 length: 13 residues. The CDR3 DNA reads TGTGCCAGCAGCTTCAGACAAGCCTACGAGCAGTACTTC. Its protein product is CASSFRQAYEQYF.

This chain joins TRBV6-5 and TRBJ1-5, with D unclear. The V gene's germline CDR1 is MNHEY and CDR2 SVGAGI. Trimming removed 3 bases from V and 0 bases from J, with 9 bases in between. The CDR3 is 15 amino acids. The CDR3 loop reads CASSYLHDSNQPQHF. CDR3 coding DNA: TGTGCCAGCAGTTATTTACATGATAGCAATCAGCCCCAGCATTTT.

This sequence joins TRBV5-1 and TRBJ1-1; 9 bases fit TRBD1. The CDR3 consists of 15 residues. The V and J ends lost 4 bases and 5 bases, in that order; junction bases with no gene match: 9. CDR1 and CDR2 from the germline V gene are SGHRS and YFSETQ. The CDR3 DNA is TGCGCCAGCAGCCCCCGGACAGGGGCAAGGACTGAAGCTTTCTTT. Amino acids: CASSPRTGARTEAFF.

There are a few counts of this clone. V and J are TRBV30 and TRBJ1-2; the D gene is possibly TRBD1 (5 bases). The CDR3 length is 13 residues. Trimming cost V 4 bases and J 4 bases, with 13 bases left between them. Germline assignment: CDR1 GTSNPN and CDR2 SVGIG (reference sequence). CDR3: CAWTGAALYGYTF. DNA of the CDR3: TGTGCCTGGACTGGGGCTGCTCTCTATGGCTACACCTTC.

This clone was recorded once. The CDR3 sequence is CASSVLAGLRYEQYF. The CDR3 DNA is TGTGCCAGCAGCGTACTTGCGGGTCTAAGATACGAGCAGTACTTC. The chain uses TRBV9 and TRBJ2-7, with D maybe TRBD2 (5 bases). Trimming shortened V by 1 base and J by 4 bases, and 15 bases separated the two germline ends. The CDR3 runs to 15 residues. CDR1 is SGDLS, CDR2 YYNGEE, per germline.

The chain links TRBV7-9 to TRBJ1-6, with D unclear. Trimming pared 5 bases from V and 9 bases from J, leaving 14 bases between. This CDR3 comprises 14 residues. Germline loops: CDR1 SEHNR, CDR2 FQNEAQ (reference sequence). CDR3: CASSPSPGFSPLHF. The CDR3 DNA reads as TGTGCCAGCAGCCCTAGCCCCGGGTTTTCACCCCTCCACTTT.

This clone was recorded only once. The chain couples TRBV5-1 to TRBJ2-7; weak D call: TRBD1 (6 bases). The CDR3 loop spans 15 amino acids. Germline assignment: CDR1 SGHRS and CDR2 YFSETQ. V lost 2 bases and J 5 bases, leaving 17 bases between the germline ends. DNA of the CDR3: TGCGCCAGCAGCTTTCGGCAGGGGAAACAGAACGAGCAGTACTTC. Encoded protein: CASSFRQGKQNEQYF.

This clone was observed a single time. The V and J genes are TRBV15 and TRBJ2-7; D may be TRBD2 (5 bases). Trimming pared 0 bases from V and 3 bases from J, leaving 12 bases between. The CDR3 is 15 residues long. Germline CDR1 and CDR2: LNHNV and YYDKDF (reference sequence). The CDR3 loop reads CATSREVASNYEQYF. CDR3 nucleotide sequence: TGTGCCACCAGCAGAGAGGTAGCGTCAAACTACGAGCAGTACTTC.

The chain recombines TRBV7-8 with TRBJ2-7; D is unresolved. This CDR3 comprises 13 residues. V gave up 0 bases and J gave up 6 bases, with 9 bases separating them. In germline, CDR1 is SGHVS, CDR2 FQNEAQ. The CDR3 bases are TGTGCCAGCAGCTTAGCGCAAAACGGCGAGCAGTACTTC. Translation: CASSLAQNGEQYF. The full variable domain, completed using reference TRBV7-8 and TRBJ2-7, is GAGVSQSPRYKVAKRGQDVALRCDPISGHVSLFWYQQALGQGPEFLTYFQNEAQLDKSGLPSDRFFAERPEGSVSTLKIQRTQQEDSAVYLCASSLAQNGEQYFGPGTRLTVT.

The chain links TRBV19 to TRBJ2-7, with 7 bases identical to TRBD1. J gave up 0 bases and V 7 bases, and 9 bases lay outside the gene matches. The CDR3 extends over 15 amino acids. Germline assignment: CDR1 LNHDA and CDR2 SQIVND (reference sequence). Written as DNA, the CDR3 is TGTGCCAGTACCTCGGGGCAGGGGGTCTCCTACGAGCAGTACTTC. Translated, it gives CASTSGQGVSYEQYF.

The chain couples TRBV10-3 to TRBJ1-2; 8 bases are a match to TRBD1. CDR1 and CDR2 from the germline V gene are ENHRY and SYGVKD. V shed 4 bases, J shed 0 bases, and the junction held 10 bases outside the gene matches. This CDR3 region has 17 residues. The CDR3 DNA is TGTGCCATCAGTGGATCCGGACAGGGCTCCCCTAACTATGGCTACACCTTC. This encodes CAISGSGQGSPNYGYTF.

This clone appeared a few times. V and J are TRBV18 and TRBJ1-2, with 8 bases lining up with TRBD1. Germline loops: CDR1 KGHSH, CDR2 LQKENI. The CDR3 contains 13 residues. V was pared by 3 bases and J by 4 bases, with 1 base of the junction left unmatched. The CDR3 is CASSPGTGYGYTF. In DNA, the CDR3 is TGTGCCAGCTCACCCGGGACAGGCTATGGCTACACCTTC.

J is TRBJ1-4 and V is TRBV5-4, with a weak D call TRBD1 (5 bases). Per germline, CDR1 SGHNT and CDR2 YYREEE (reference sequence). V dropped 4 bases and J dropped 8 bases, with 18 bases sitting between them. The CDR3 contains 15 residues. CDR3 in amino acids: CASSVAQGAEEKLFF. In DNA form, the CDR3 reads TGTGCCAGCAGCGTAGCCCAAGGGGCGGAGGAAAAACTGTTTTTT.